This T cell receptor (beta chain) comes out of a study of blood T cell repertoires in COVID-19. Background on the study: Some COVID-19 samples were acute and others convalescent; all came from the United States, Italy and Spain. T cells, B-cell-depleted T cells, or PBMCs supplied cDNA or gDNA.

In the original processing: For nucleated cells, counts were estimated from reference gene primer amplification. Some clones are missing from TCRdb's copy, which holds only in-frame ones; the method was immunoSEQ multiplex PCR. That table furnishes V, J and clone size, whereas the DNA furnished D and trimming. The data hold over 200,000 clones, with 88% observed a single time. Germline CDR1 is SQVTM and CDR2 is ANQGSEA. The CDR3 is 15 residues long. The V and J ends lost 1 base and 6 bases, in that order; junction bases with no gene match: 7. This receptor was taken from a woman aged 55-75 years with acute or convalescent COVID-19. The rearrangement joins TRBV29-1 to TRBJ2-3, with 10 bases identical to TRBD2. Sequenced: peripheral blood. CDR3 residues: CSVEVQGLAQDTQYF. In DNA form, the CDR3 reads TGCAGCGTTGAAGTCCAGGGACTAGCGCAGGATACGCAGTATTTT.